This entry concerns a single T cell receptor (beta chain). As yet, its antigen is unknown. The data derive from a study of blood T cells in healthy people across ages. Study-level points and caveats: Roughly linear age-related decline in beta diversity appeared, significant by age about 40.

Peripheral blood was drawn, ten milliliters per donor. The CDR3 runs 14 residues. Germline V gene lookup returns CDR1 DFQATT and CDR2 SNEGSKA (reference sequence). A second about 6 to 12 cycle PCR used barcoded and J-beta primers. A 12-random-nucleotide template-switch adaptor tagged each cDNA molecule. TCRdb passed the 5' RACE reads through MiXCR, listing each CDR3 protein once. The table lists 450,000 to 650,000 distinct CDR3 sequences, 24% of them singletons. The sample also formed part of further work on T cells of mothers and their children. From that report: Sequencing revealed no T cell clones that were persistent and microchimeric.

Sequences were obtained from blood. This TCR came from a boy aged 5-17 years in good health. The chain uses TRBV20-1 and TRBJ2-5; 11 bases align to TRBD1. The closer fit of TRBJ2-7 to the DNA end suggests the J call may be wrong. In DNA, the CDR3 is TGCAGTGCTAAACCGGGACAGGGGGACTACGAGCAGTACTTC. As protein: CSAKPGQGDYEQYF.